A selection of T cell receptor beta chains follows, all from one sample in a study of T cells in Graves' hyperthyroidism and ophthalmopathy. TCRdb independently ran MiXCR on the multiplex PCR reads; one entry per CDR3 protein. The sample yields about 280,000 distinct CDR3 sequences, about 25% seen once. Sequences were obtained from blood. Receptors originate from a man aged 35-49 years with Graves' hyperthyroidism that later progressed to Graves' ophthalmopathy. Each CDR3 is given with its conserved first and last residue. D genes are given only for firm matches. Not every row has a clone size; where given, it reads once, few, many or a size class.

v_call	clone_size	d_call	j_call	cdr3_nt	cdr3_aa
TRBV20-1	-	-	TRBJ2-5	TGCAGTGCCCCTAGCTTTGAAGAGACCCAGTACTTC	CSAPSFEETQYF
TRBV18	-	-	TRBJ1-6	TGTGCCAGCTCACTCCTCCCGAGGACATACGAGTCGGCTTCACCCCTCCACTTT	CASSLLPRTYESASPLHF
TRBV20-1	many	-	TRBJ1-3	TGCAGTGCTAGGGTATTCCCCAGCTCTGGAAACACCATATATTTT	CSARVFPSSGNTIYF
TRBV12-3/TRBV12-4	many	-	TRBJ2-2	TGTGCCAGCAGTTTGGGTGTAGGACACCCGACCGGGGAGCTGTTTTTT	CASSLGVGHPTGELFF
TRBV29-1	many	-	TRBJ2-7	TGCAGCGTTGAAGCGGGAGCCTACGAGCAGTACTTC	CSVEAGAYEQYF
TRBV6-1	many	-	TRBJ2-7	TGTGCCAGCAGTGATTTCTTGGGCGTCGACCAACCCCACGAGCAGTACTTC	CASSDFLGVDQPHEQYF
TRBV20-1	many	-	TRBJ2-7	TGCAGTGCTAGCCAACTAGAGTACGAGCAGTACTTC	CSASQLEYEQYF
TRBV7-9	many	-	TRBJ2-5	TGTGCCAGCAGCACCCCGTGGAGGGGACGGGAAGAGACCCAGTACTTC	CASSTPWRGREETQYF
TRBV29-1	-	-	TRBJ1-2	TGCAGCGTTGGGGCAGGTATCAACTATGGCTACACCTTC	CSVGAGINYGYTF
TRBV19	-	TRBD1	TRBJ1-2	TGTGCCAGTAGTATATGGGCAGGGGGCGTTTCGGGCTACACCTTC	CASSIWAGGVSGYTF
TRBV6-1	many	-	TRBJ1-2	TGTGCCAGCACCAAGACAGAAGTTAACTATGGCTACACCTTC	CASTKTEVNYGYTF
TRBV6-5	many	TRBD1	TRBJ1-2	TGTGCCAGTTCTCAAGGGACAGGGAAGATCTATGGCTACACCTTC	CASSQGTGKIYGYTF
TRBV13	many	-	TRBJ2-7	TGTGCCAGCAGTTTAGGGGGGGAGTGGGAGGGCCCTCAAGAGCAGTACTTC	CASSLGGEWEGPQEQYF
TRBV7-6	many	-	TRBJ2-7	TGTGCCAGCAGCCAGGACTCGGACTACGAGCAGTACTTC	CASSQDSDYEQYF
TRBV7-2	-	-	TRBJ1-6	TGTGCCAGCAGCTTAGTCGCATCTAAACGCTCCTATAATTCACCCCTCCACTTT	CASSLVASKRSYNSPLHF
TRBV6-5	once	TRBD1	TRBJ1-1	TGTGCCAGCAGTTACGGGGACAGGGAAGGGTTCACTGAAGCTTTCTTT	CASSYGDREGFTEAFF
TRBV6-2/TRBV6-3	-	-	TRBJ2-5	TGTGCCATCAGGAAGGGGACGGAACAAGAGACCCAGTACTTC	CAIRKGTEQETQYF
TRBV12-3/TRBV12-4	-	-	TRBJ1-3	TGTGCCAGCAGTTTAGGCCCAGGGGCTGGAAACACCATATATTTT	CASSLGPGAGNTIYF
TRBV6-5	many	TRBD2	TRBJ2-7	TGTGCCAGCAGTTTGGCGGTAGCGGGAGAAGGCGAGCAGTACTTC	CASSLAVAGEGEQYF
TRBV6-5	many	TRBD1	TRBJ1-2	TGTGCCAGCAGTTATCGGGACAGGGCGCTAAGCTATGGCTACACCTTC	CASSYRDRALSYGYTF
TRBV12-3/TRBV12-4	many	-	TRBJ1-1	TGTGCCAGCAGCTCGACAGTGAACACTGAAGCTTTCTTT	CASSSTVNTEAFF
TRBV19	many	-	TRBJ1-1	TGTGCCAGTAGCTCGGGTTTCACTGAAGCTTTCTTT	CASSSGFTEAFF
TRBV5-1	many	-	TRBJ1-1	TGCGCCAGCAGCTCGACAAGTGAAGCTTTCTTT	CASSSTSEAFF
TRBV5-1	many	TRBD2	TRBJ2-3	TGCGCCAGCAGCGATAGCGGGGGTACAGATACGCAGTATTTT	CASSDSGGTDTQYF
TRBV7-3	many	-	TRBJ2-7	TGTGCCAGCAGCTCCGGGACCTCCCCGCACGAGCAGTACTTC	CASSSGTSPHEQYF
TRBV15	-	TRBD1	TRBJ1-5	TGTGCCATCAGCAGACCCTCCGGGACAGGGGTCGGCAATCAGCCCCAACATTTT	CAISRPSGTGVGNQPQHF
TRBV29-1	many	-	TRBJ1-1	TGCAGCGTCGCCCCGGGACTATGGGCTTTCTTT	CSVAPGLWAFF
TRBV10-1	many	TRBD1	TRBJ2-4	TGCGCCAGCAGCATCGGACAGGGAAACATTCAGTACTTC	CASSIGQGNIQYF
TRBV20-1	many	-	TRBJ2-3	TGCAGTGCTAGGTCAGGCGCCGTGGATACGCAGTATTTT	CSARSGAVDTQYF